These 15 T cell receptor beta chains share one sample of origin, sequenced in a study of OX40 agonist ivuxolimab in advanced cancers. Only in-frame clones appear in the TCRdb table, and some are missing; sequencing was by immunoSEQ multiplex PCR. The sample includes several thousand clones, 94% of them seen just once. The sequencing here drew on CD4+ or CD8+ T cells sorted from blood, taken in a trial of the OX40 agonist ivuxolimab. These receptors all come from an adult with an advanced solid tumor such as melanoma, head and neck, liver or kidney cancer.

The chain has TRBV5-6 and TRBJ2-5; 7 nucleotides line up with TRBD2. J was trimmed by 4 bases and V by 0 bases; bases with no gene match: 3. Germline V gene lookup returns CDR1 SGHDT and CDR2 YYEEEE. The CDR3 is 14 amino acids. CDR3 protein: CASSLGLAVETQYF. The CDR3, as DNA: TGTGCCAGCAGCTTGGGGCTAGCGGTAGAGACCCAGTACTTC.

This chain links TRBV6-6 with TRBJ2-7, with D tentatively TRBD2 (6 bases). V was cut by 7 bases and J by 0 bases, with 16 bases left in between. There are 15 residues in the CDR3. From germline, CDR1 is MNHNY and CDR2 SVGAGI (reference sequence). The CDR3 region is CASTSRRDSSYEQYF. The CDR3 DNA is TGTGCCAGCACAAGTCGGCGGGATAGCTCCTACGAGCAGTACTTC.

The gene calls are TRBV19 and TRBJ1-2; TRBD1 might be the D (6 bases). V shed 5 bases and J shed 0 bases, with 13 bases lying between them. The CDR3 has 15 residues. From germline, CDR1 is LNHDA and CDR2 SQIVND (reference sequence). The CDR3 DNA sequence: TGTGCCAGTAGTGCCGACAGGCACTCTAACTATGGCTACACCTTC. Its protein is CASSADRHSNYGYTF.

This clone showed up just once. CDR3 loop: CASSLAGTGASFTGANVLTF. CDR3 nucleotides: TGCGCCAGCAGCTTGGCCGGGACAGGGGCCAGCTTCACAGGGGCCAACGTCCTGACTTTC. The chain links TRBV5-1 to TRBJ2-6; 10 nucleotides match TRBD1. Germline values: CDR1 SGHRS, CDR2 YFSETQ. J gave up 4 bases and V 0 bases, and 13 bases lay outside the gene matches. The length of the CDR3 is 20 residues.

The chain employs TRBV19 and TRBJ1-1; tentative D call: TRBD1 (6 bases). The germline V gene has CDR1 LNHDA and CDR2 SQIVND (reference sequence). The germline V and J ends were trimmed by 7 bases and 4 bases, with 19 bases remaining between them. This CDR3 has 15 residues. The CDR3 spells CASTVGGGRGTEAFF. The CDR3 DNA sequence: TGTGCCAGTACCGTTGGCGGGGGCCGGGGCACTGAAGCTTTCTTT.

This sequence joins TRBV28 and TRBJ1-1; TRBD1 matches 8 bases. The CDR3 consists of 13 residues. CDR1 and CDR2 (germline): MDHEN, SYDVKM. The J segment lost 6 bases and the V segment lost 5 bases, leaving 5 bases of the junction unmatched. The CDR3 is CASSAGQGPEAFF. Written as DNA, the CDR3 is TGTGCCAGCAGTGCAGGACAGGGCCCTGAAGCTTTCTTT.

DNA for the CDR3: TGCGCCAGCAGCCGGACTAGCGACTACGAGCAGTACTTC. Translation gives CASSRTSDYEQYF. The V call is TRBV5-1, the J call TRBJ2-7, with 9 bases fitting TRBD2. CDR3 length equals 13 residues. In germline, CDR1 is SGHRS, CDR2 YFSETQ. V lost 4 bases to trimming and J lost 3 bases; unmatched junction nucleotides: 2.

The J gene is TRBJ1-1, the V gene TRBV30; 8 bases align to TRBD1. The V segment lost 1 base and the J segment 11 bases; nucleotides outside the gene matches: 6. CDR3 length: 12 amino acids. Per the germline V gene, CDR1 is GTSNPN and CDR2 is SVGIG (reference sequence). The DNA for the CDR3 is TGTGCCTGGAGTGCCGACAGGGGTACTGCTTTCTTT. It is translated as CAWSADRGTAFF.

The chain links TRBV10-3 to TRBJ2-3, with 11 bases lining up with TRBD2. Per the germline V gene, CDR1 is ENHRY and CDR2 is SYGVKD. V lost 8 bases, J lost 5 bases, and 12 bases stayed unmatched. This CDR3 is built from 16 residues. CDR3 DNA: TGTGCCATCGGACCGGGACTAGCGGTGCTACAAGATACGCAGTATTTT. This encodes CAIGPGLAVLQDTQYF.

The chain links TRBV7-9 to TRBJ1-1; weak D call: TRBD1 (5 bases). The CDR3 totals 17 residues. V lost 4 bases, J lost 1 base, and 19 bases lay in between. Per germline, CDR1 SEHNR and CDR2 FQNEAQ (reference sequence). CDR3 sequence: CASSSLKAQGENTEAFF. The CDR3 nucleotides are TGTGCCAGCAGCTCACTAAAGGCCCAGGGAGAGAACACTGAAGCTTTCTTT. Filled out from reference TRBV7-9 and TRBJ1-1, the complete variable domain reads DTGVSQNPRHKITKRGQNVTFRCDPISEHNRLYWYRQTLGQGPEFLTYFQNEAQLEKSRLLSDRFSAERPKGSFSTLEIQRTEQGDSAMYLCASSSLKAQGENTEAFFGQGTRLTVV.

Only one count was recorded for this clone. J is TRBJ1-1 and V is TRBV19; D uncertain. CDR1 is LNHDA and CDR2 is SQIVND in the germline V gene (reference sequence). The V end lost 7 bases, the J end lost 10 bases, and 16 bases lay between the germline ends. There are 12 residues in the CDR3. CDR3 sequence (DNA): TGTGCCAGTAAAGAAATCGGCCGGATAGCTTTCTTT. It specifies CASKEIGRIAFF.

In DNA, the CDR3 is TGTGCCAGCGGCGTTTTGGGGGAAGTTTATCAGCCCCAGCATTTT. It translates to CASGVLGEVYQPQHF. The chain combines TRBV27 with TRBJ1-5; possibly TRBD1 for D (5 bases). Per the germline V gene, CDR1 is MNHEY and CDR2 is SMNVEV (reference sequence). Trimming stripped 8 bases from V and 5 bases from J, with 19 bases between. The CDR3 length is 15 residues.

The CDR3 sequence is CASSILEGAHETQYF. In DNA form, the CDR3 reads TGTGCCAGTAGTATTCTCGAGGGGGCCCACGAGACCCAGTACTTC. The rearrangement joins TRBV19 to TRBJ2-5, with TRBD1 matching 7 bases. V was pared by 3 bases and J by 5 bases, with 9 bases of the junction left unmatched. Per the germline V gene, CDR1 is LNHDA and CDR2 is SQIVND (reference sequence). CDR3 length: 15 amino acids.

The chain is built from TRBV5-4 and TRBJ1-6, with a possible D match to TRBD1 (5 bases). Per the germline V gene, CDR1 is SGHNT and CDR2 is YYREEE (reference sequence). Trimming removed 0 bases at V and 7 bases at J, with 17 bases between. The CDR3 is 17 residues long. The CDR3, as DNA: TGTGCCAGCAGCTTGGCCCCTCAAGGGGCGGGAAATTCACCCCTCCACTTT. Translated: CASSLAPQGAGNSPLHF.

V gene TRBV6-5 combines with J gene TRBJ2-5, with TRBD1 identical over 10 bases. The length of the CDR3 is 13 residues. The V gene end was trimmed by 7 bases and the J gene end by 6 bases; junction bases not matched to a gene: 5. Germline values: CDR1 MNHEY, CDR2 SVGAGI. The CDR3 loop is CASTTGGMKTQYF. The CDR3 DNA follows: TGTGCCAGCACGACAGGGGGCATGAAGACCCAGTACTTC.